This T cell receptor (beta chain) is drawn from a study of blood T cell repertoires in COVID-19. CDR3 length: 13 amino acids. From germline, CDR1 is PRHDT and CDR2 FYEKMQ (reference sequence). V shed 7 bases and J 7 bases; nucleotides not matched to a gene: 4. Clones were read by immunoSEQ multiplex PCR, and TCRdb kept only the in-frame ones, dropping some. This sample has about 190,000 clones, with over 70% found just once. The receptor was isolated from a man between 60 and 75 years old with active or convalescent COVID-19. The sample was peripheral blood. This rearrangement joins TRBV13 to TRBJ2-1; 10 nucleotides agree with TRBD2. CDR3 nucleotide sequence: TGTGCCAGCAAAGATAGCGGGAGGAATGAGCAGTTCTTC. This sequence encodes CASKDSGRNEQFF.